This T cell receptor beta chain was profiled in a study of shared clonotypes between healthy human individuals. Study results and caveats: About 5% of naive CD4 clonotypes were shared across four donors. Incompleteness in sorted-subset sequencing, despite large depth, was shown by rarefaction.

V lost 4 bases and J lost 8, with 11 bases in between. Germline V gene sequence: CDR1 WNHNN, CDR2 SYGVQD (reference sequence). The CDR3 loop spans 13 amino acids. In the study's own analysis: Junction-only immunoSEQ data arrived without quality scores, meaning filtering differed. TCRdb keeps only in-frame clones here, not all; method: immunoSEQ multiplex PCR. V, J and clone size were drawn from that table, and D and trimming were deduced from the DNA. The table includes a few million clones, approximately 90% detected once. Regarding this clone: The antigen remains unidentified.

The chain combines TRBV10-1 with TRBJ2-2; D gene unclear. The receptor comes from a man younger than 30 in good health. The sequenced material came from naive CD4+ T cells sorted from blood. The subset: CD45RA+ positively selected. CDR3 sequence: CASSGSSRGELFF. DNA of the CDR3: TGCGCCAGCAGTGGTTCGTCTAGGGGGGAGCTGTTTTTT.